These 6 T cell receptor beta chains came from one sample sequenced in a study of blood T cell repertoires in COVID-19. The protocol was immunoSEQ multiplex PCR, while the TCRdb copy is restricted to in-frame clones and leaves out a portion. The sample records about 180,000 clones, around 83% being singletons. Sequencing was performed on peripheral blood. These receptors all stem from a woman aged 70-85 years with COVID-19, enrolled during active disease.

This sequence joins TRBV2 and TRBJ1-6, with 8 positions matching TRBD1. Germline CDR1 and CDR2: SNHLY and FYNNEI. After removal of 6 bases from V and 0 bases from J, the junction contained 13 bases not matched to a gene. The CDR3 is made up of 19 amino acids. The CDR3 coding sequence is TGTGCCAGCAGAATTCGACAGGGGACGGTGAGCTCCTATAATTCACCCCTCCACTTT. This sequence encodes CASRIRQGTVSSYNSPLHF.

This chain joins TRBV19 and TRBJ2-1, with 8 bases that match TRBD1. The CDR3 extends over 16 amino acids. The J segment lost 4 bases and the V segment lost 3 bases, leaving 8 bases of the junction unmatched. Germline V CDR1 and CDR2: LNHDA, SQIVND (reference sequence). CDR3 amino acids: CASSMVGTGRYNEQFF. CDR3 in DNA: TGTGCCAGTAGTATGGTCGGGACAGGACGTTACAATGAGCAGTTCTTC. Filled out from reference TRBV19 and TRBJ2-1, the complete variable domain reads DGGITQSPKYLFRKEGQNVTLSCEQNLNHDAMYWYRQDPGQGLRLIYYSQIVNDFQKGDIAEGYSVSREKKESFPLTVTSAQKNPTAFYLCASSMVGTGRYNEQFFGPGTRLTVL.

The V and J genes are TRBV29-1 and TRBJ1-2, with D perhaps TRBD1 (5 bases). Germline V CDR1 and CDR2: SQVTM, ANQGSEA. The V and J ends lost 2 bases and 7 bases respectively, with 11 bases between them. This CDR3 comprises 12 residues. Written as DNA, the CDR3 is TGCAGCGTTGAACGGGGGGTCGCTGGCTACACCTTC. It is translated as CSVERGVAGYTF.

This clone was found once. The chain couples TRBV6-2 or TRBV6-3 to TRBJ1-1, with TRBD1 matching 8 bases. Germline values: CDR1 MNHEY, CDR2 SVGEGT. V shed 7 bases, J shed 1 base, and the junction held 17 bases outside the gene matches. The CDR3 runs 18 residues. CDR3 bases: TGTGCCAGCACCCCTTGGGGACAGGATCTACACCAGAACACTGAAGCTTTCTTT. This gives the protein CASTPWGQDLHQNTEAFF.

The sample holds one count of this clone. The genes are TRBV28 and TRBJ2-1; 14 nucleotides match TRBD2. From germline, CDR1 is MDHEN and CDR2 SYDVKM. The J segment lost 9 bases and the V segment lost 5 bases, leaving 12 bases of the junction unmatched. The CDR3 spans 17 residues. The CDR3 DNA follows: TGTGCCAGCAGTCTAACCGCCTCTGGGACTAGCGGGAGTGAGCAGTTCTTC. It is translated as CASSLTASGTSGSEQFF.

V and J are TRBV5-1 and TRBJ2-5, with D perhaps matching TRBD1 (6 bases). Trimming removed 4 bases from V and 5 bases from J, with 21 bases in between. The CDR3 length is 16 residues. Germline V gene sequence: CDR1 SGHRS, CDR2 YFSETQ. In DNA form, the CDR3 reads TGCGCCAGCAGCCCGGACCCAGGGGCCACCCACGAGACCCAGTACTTC. This sequence encodes CASSPDPGATHETQYF.